This T cell receptor beta chain was captured by sequencing in a study of cytomegalovirus exposure and HLA in healthy donors. Germline values: CDR1 SEHNR, CDR2 FQNEAQ (reference sequence). Trimming took off 4 bases at V and 7 bases at J, with 16 bases between the two ends. The CDR3 loop spans 14 amino acids. This clone was seen only a few times. PCR primers comprised 60 Vbeta and 13 Jbeta primers. Here immunoSEQ multiplex PCR was the method, and the copy in TCRdb shows in-frame clones only, minus some. The table includes fewer than 200,000 clones, 76% detected once. This clonotype was sampled from a female donor in good health and CMV-seronegative. The V gene is TRBV7-9, the J gene TRBJ1-1; weak D call: TRBD1 (6 bases). Sample: PBMCs. The CDR3 DNA follows: TGTGCCAGCAGCTCCCGGCGGGGGGCAGTTGAAGCTTTCTTT. Translated, it gives CASSSRRGAVEAFF.